Below are 5 T cell receptor beta chains sequenced from a single sample in a study of blood T cells in healthy people across ages. Sample-barcoded 5' priming and a J-beta primer mix drove a second PCR of roughly 7 to 11 cycles. TCRdb re-analysed the 5' RACE reads in MiXCR, keeping a single row per CDR3 protein. Of hundreds of thousands of distinct CDR3 sequences in the sample, 35% to 60% were seen once. Sequencing was performed on blood. The receptor source for this set is a man aged 80 or over in good health.

The V call is TRBV2, the J call TRBJ1-5, with a weak D call TRBD1 (5 bases). Trimming stripped 9 bases from V and 2 bases from J, with 11 bases between. Germline-derived CDR1 and CDR2 are SNHLY and FYNNEI. CDR3 length equals 13 residues. The CDR3 region has the DNA TGTGCCAGTTGCCGGGACGGCAATCAGCCCCAGCATTTT. This sequence encodes CASCRDGNQPQHF.

This clonotype appeared a few times. The J gene is TRBJ2-1, the V gene TRBV20-1; D might be TRBD2 (5 bases). The CDR3 is made up of 15 amino acids. Trimming removed 0 bases from V and 6 bases from J, with 15 bases in between. Looked up from germline, CDR1 is DFQATT and CDR2 is SNEGSKA (reference sequence). This CDR3 is CSARDSWRRGNEQFF. DNA of the CDR3: TGCAGTGCTAGAGATAGCTGGCGCCGGGGCAATGAGCAGTTCTTC.

The rearrangement joins TRBV7-2 to TRBJ2-5; tentatively, D is TRBD2 (5 bases). Germline CDR1 is SGHTA and CDR2 is FQGNSA. Deletions cut 1 base from V and 3 bases from J, with 12 bases between. The CDR3 runs to 15 residues. The CDR3 protein is CASSLGGRVEETQYF. Here the CDR3 DNA reads TGTGCCAGCAGCTTAGGTGGGAGAGTCGAAGAGACCCAGTACTTC.

The V and J genes are TRBV12-3 or TRBV12-4 and TRBJ2-7, with 9 bases fitting TRBD2. The CDR3 consists of 15 residues. Losses at the gene ends were 6 bases for V and 0 bases for J; bases not matched to a gene: 6. The CDR3 sequence: CASSPLAGFSYEQYF. CDR3 DNA sequence: TGTGCCAGCAGCCCCCTAGCGGGGTTCTCCTACGAGCAGTACTTC.

The CDR3 here is CASRDGTGTEQYF. CDR3 DNA: TGTGCCAGCAGGGACGGAACAGGAACCGAGCAGTACTTC. V gene TRBV7-9 combines with J gene TRBJ2-7; a possible D gene is TRBD1 (5 bases). The CDR3 is made up of 13 amino acids. V shed 6 bases and J shed 6 bases, with 15 bases lying between them. Germline V lookup: CDR1 SEHNR, CDR2 FQNEAQ (reference sequence). The variable domain in full, completed from reference TRBV7-9 and TRBJ2-7, reads DTGVSQNPRHKITKRGQNVTFRCDPISEHNRLYWYRQTLGQGPEFLTYFQNEAQLEKSRLLSDRFSAERPKGSFSTLEIQRTEQGDSAMYLCASRDGTGTEQYFGPGTRLTVT.